These 6 T cell receptor beta chains were sequenced from one sample in a study of T-cell reconstitution after alpha-beta-depleted transplantation in children. This sample's TCRbeta library carried unique molecular identifier barcodes. TCRdb re-called the PCR reads through MiXCR, storing one row per CDR3 protein. The table has about 360,000 distinct CDR3 sequences, 13% seen once. This sample comprised PBMCs, obtained from the stem cell graft. The receptors were sampled from a human donor who donated a stem cell graft to a child with Fanconi anemia.

This rearrangement joins TRBV5-1 to TRBJ2-7; tentatively, D is TRBD2 (6 bases). The CDR3 covers 14 residues. Germline values: CDR1 SGHRS, CDR2 YFSETQ. Between the trimmed V and J ends, which lost 4 bases and 2 bases, there was a span of 13 bases. CDR3 DNA: TGCGCCAGCAGCGTGTATCGCGGGGCCTACGAGCAGTACTTC. Protein: CASSVYRGAYEQYF.

The table lists this clonotype with many counts. The V and J genes are TRBV5-6 and TRBJ2-3, with D unclear. The CDR3 loop spans 14 amino acids. Germline assignment: CDR1 SGHDT and CDR2 YYEEEE. With 1 base removed from V and 6 bases from J, the gap between germline ends came to 12 bases. This chain's CDR3 is CASSLSPGTDTQYF. The CDR3 bases are TGTGCCAGCAGCTTGTCCCCAGGTACGGATACGCAGTATTTT. Full variable domain (remainder filled in from reference TRBV5-6 and TRBJ2-3): DAGVTQSPTHLIKTRGQQVTLRCSPKSGHDTVSWYQQALGQGPQFIFQYYEEEERQRGNFPDRFSGHQFPNYSSELNVNALLLGDSALYLCASSLSPGTDTQYFGPGTRLTVL.

The CDR3 reads CSADSRGYTF. The CDR3 bases are TGCAGTGCTGACAGCCGCGGCTACACCTTC. V is TRBV20-1 and J is TRBJ1-2, with D possibly matching TRBD1 (5 bases). Trimming cost V 5 bases and J 8 bases, with 9 bases left between them. The CDR3 is 10 residues long. CDR1 is DFQATT and CDR2 is SNEGSKA in the germline V gene (reference sequence).

The genes are TRBV4-3 and TRBJ1-1; D remains ambiguous. The CDR3 is 14 amino acids. V gave up 4 bases and J gave up 7 bases, with 16 bases separating them. Germline lookup yields CDR1 LGHNA and CDR2 YSLEER. The CDR3 protein is CASSPTPGFDEAFF. DNA of the CDR3: TGCGCCAGCAGCCCCACTCCCGGGTTTGATGAAGCTTTCTTT.

This chain connects TRBV5-1 to TRBJ1-1, with 8 positions matching TRBD1. Trimming removed 3 bases from V and 11 bases from J; junction bases left unmatched: 6. Germline V gene lookup returns CDR1 SGHRS and CDR2 YFSETQ. The CDR3 contains 12 residues. CDR3: CASSSTQGVAFF. In nucleotides, the CDR3 is TGCGCCAGCAGCTCGACACAGGGGGTGGCTTTCTTT.

The V gene is TRBV28, the J gene TRBJ2-1; tentatively, D is TRBD2 (6 bases). CDR1 is MDHEN, CDR2 SYDVKM, per germline. V was cut by 7 bases and J by 0 bases, with 16 bases left in between. The CDR3 runs 16 residues. In nucleotides, the CDR3 is TGTGCCAGCAAGCGGCGGGGCCGATCCTCCTACAATGAGCAGTTCTTC. This encodes CASKRRGRSSYNEQFF.